The clone carrying this TCR beta chain was counted between two and nine times. These data come from a study of T-cell reconstitution after alpha-beta-depleted transplantation in children. Unique molecular identifiers were incorporated into the prepared TCRbeta library. TCRdb redid the calling of the PCR reads with MiXCR, one entry per CDR3 protein. The sample has roughly 500,000 distinct CDR3 sequences, 30% to 35% seen once. The specimen was PBMCs from the stem cell graft donor, collected from the stem cell graft. The TCR was taken from a human donor who donated a stem cell graft to a child with aplastic anemia.

The CDR3 DNA sequence: TGTGCCAGCAGTTTAGTGACTAGCGGGAATATTAATGAGCAGTTCTTC. It codes for CASSLVTSGNINEQFF. This chain links TRBV12-3 or TRBV12-4 with TRBJ2-1; 11 nucleotides agree with TRBD2. The J segment lost 7 bases and the V segment lost 1 base, leaving 6 bases of the junction unmatched. The CDR3 consists of 16 residues.